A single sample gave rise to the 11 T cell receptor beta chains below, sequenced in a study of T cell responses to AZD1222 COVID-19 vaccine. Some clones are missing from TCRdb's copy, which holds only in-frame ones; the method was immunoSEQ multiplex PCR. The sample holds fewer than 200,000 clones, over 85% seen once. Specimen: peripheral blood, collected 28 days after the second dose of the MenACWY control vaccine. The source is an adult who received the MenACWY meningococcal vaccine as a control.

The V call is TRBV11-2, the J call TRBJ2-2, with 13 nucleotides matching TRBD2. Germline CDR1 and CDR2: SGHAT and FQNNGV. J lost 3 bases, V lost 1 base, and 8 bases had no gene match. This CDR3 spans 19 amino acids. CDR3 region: CASSLARGLAGLHTGELFF. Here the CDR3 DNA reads TGTGCCAGCAGCTTAGCAAGGGGACTAGCGGGACTTCACACCGGGGAGCTGTTTTTT.

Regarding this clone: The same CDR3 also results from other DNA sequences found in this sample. CDR3 in DNA: TGCAGTGCTATCAGCACAGATACGCAGTATTTT. Residues: CSAISTDTQYF. The chain couples TRBV20-1 to TRBJ2-3; D is uncertain. Trimming shortened V by 4 bases and J by 0 bases, and 2 bases separated the two germline ends. CDR3 length: 11 amino acids. The germline V gene has CDR1 DFQATT and CDR2 SNEGSKA (reference sequence).

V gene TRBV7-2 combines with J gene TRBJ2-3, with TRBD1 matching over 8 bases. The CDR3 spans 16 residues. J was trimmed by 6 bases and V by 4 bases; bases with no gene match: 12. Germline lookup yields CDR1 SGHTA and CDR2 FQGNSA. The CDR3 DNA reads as TGTGCCAGCAGCTCGGGTTACAGGGGGGCCGAGGATACGCAGTATTTT. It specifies CASSSGYRGAEDTQYF. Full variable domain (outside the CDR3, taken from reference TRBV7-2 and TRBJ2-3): GAGVSQSPSNKVTEKGKDVELRCDPISGHTALYWYRQSLGQGLEFLIYFQGNSAPDKSGLPSDRFSAERTGGSVSTLTIQRTQQEDSAVYLCASSSGYRGAEDTQYFGPGTRLTVL.

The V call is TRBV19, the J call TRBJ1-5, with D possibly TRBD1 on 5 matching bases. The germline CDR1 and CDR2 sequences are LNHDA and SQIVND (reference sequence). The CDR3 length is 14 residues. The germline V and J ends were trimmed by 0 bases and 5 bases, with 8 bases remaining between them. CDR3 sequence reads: CASSIEGGDQPQHF. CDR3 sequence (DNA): TGTGCCAGTAGTATAGAGGGGGGGGATCAGCCCCAGCATTTT.

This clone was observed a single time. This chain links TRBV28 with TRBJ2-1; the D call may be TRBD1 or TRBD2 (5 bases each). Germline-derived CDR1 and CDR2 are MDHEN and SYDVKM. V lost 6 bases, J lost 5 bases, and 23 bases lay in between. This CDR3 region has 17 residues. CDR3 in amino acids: CASRKSGTVPFNNEQFF. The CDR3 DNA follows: TGTGCCAGCAGAAAATCGGGGACCGTACCCTTTAACAATGAGCAGTTCTTC. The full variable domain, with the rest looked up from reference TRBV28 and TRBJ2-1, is DVKVTQSSRYLVKRTGEKVFLECVQDMDHENMFWYRQDPGLGLRLIYFSYDVKMKEKGDIPEGYSVSREKKERFSLILESASTNQTSMYLCASRKSGTVPFNNEQFFGPGTRLTVL.

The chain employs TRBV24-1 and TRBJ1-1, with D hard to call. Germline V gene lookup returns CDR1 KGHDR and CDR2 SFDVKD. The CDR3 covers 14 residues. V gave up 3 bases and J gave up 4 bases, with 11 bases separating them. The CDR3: CATSDTRSPTEAFF. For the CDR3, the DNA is TGTGCCACCAGTGATACCCGATCCCCCACTGAAGCTTTCTTT.

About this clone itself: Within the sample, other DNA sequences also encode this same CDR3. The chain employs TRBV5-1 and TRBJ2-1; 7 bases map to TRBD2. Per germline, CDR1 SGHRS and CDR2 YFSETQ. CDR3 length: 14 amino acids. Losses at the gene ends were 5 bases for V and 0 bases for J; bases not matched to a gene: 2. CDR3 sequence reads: CASSLADSYNEQFF. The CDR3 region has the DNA TGCGCCAGCAGTCTAGCGGACTCCTACAATGAGCAGTTCTTC.

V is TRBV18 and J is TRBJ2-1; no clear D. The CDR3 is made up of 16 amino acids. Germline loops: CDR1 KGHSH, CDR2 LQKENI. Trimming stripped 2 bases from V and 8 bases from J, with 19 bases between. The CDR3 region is CASSPSLVGNLHEQFF. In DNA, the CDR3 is TGTGCCAGCTCACCATCCCTGGTTGGGAACCTGCATGAGCAGTTCTTC. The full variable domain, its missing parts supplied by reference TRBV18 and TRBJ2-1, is NAGVMQNPRHLVRRRGQEARLRCSPMKGHSHVYWYRQLPEEGLKFMVYLQKENIIDESGMPKERFSAEFPKEGPSILRIQQVVRGDSAAYFCASSPSLVGNLHEQFFGPGTRLTVL.

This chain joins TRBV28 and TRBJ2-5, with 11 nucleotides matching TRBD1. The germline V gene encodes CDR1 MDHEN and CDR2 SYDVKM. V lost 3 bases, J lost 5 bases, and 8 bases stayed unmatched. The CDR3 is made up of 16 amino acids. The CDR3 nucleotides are TGTGCCAGCAGTTTGTCCGGACAGGGGGCTCGGGAGACCCAGTACTTC. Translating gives CASSLSGQGARETQYF.

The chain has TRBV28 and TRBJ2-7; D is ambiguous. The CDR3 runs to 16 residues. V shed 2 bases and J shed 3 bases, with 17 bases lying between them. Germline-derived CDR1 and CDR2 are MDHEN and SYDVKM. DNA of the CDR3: TGTGCCAGCAGTTTACTCCCCGGGCAGCTAATCTACGAGCAGTACTTC. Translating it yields CASSLLPGQLIYEQYF.

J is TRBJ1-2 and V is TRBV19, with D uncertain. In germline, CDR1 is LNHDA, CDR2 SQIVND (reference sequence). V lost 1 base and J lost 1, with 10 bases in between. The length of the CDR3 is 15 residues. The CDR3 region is CASSIAVGSNYGYTF. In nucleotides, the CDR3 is TGTGCCAGTAGTATAGCAGTCGGGAGTAACTATGGCTACACCTTC.